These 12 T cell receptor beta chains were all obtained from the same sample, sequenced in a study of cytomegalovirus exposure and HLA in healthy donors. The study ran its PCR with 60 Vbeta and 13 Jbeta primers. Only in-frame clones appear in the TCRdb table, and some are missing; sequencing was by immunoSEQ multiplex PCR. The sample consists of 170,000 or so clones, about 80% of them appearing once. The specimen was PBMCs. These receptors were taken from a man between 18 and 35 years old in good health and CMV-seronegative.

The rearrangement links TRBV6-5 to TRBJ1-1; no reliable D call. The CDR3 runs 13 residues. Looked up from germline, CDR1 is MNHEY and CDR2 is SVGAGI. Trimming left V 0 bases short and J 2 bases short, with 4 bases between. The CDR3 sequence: CASSYSTNTEAFF. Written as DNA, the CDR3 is TGTGCCAGCAGTTACTCGACAAACACTGAAGCTTTCTTT.

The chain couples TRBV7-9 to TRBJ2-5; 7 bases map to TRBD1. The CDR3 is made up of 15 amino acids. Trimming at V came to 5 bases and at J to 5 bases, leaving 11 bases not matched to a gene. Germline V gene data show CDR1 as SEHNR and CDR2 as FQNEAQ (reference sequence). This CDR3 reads CASSVPVGGGETQYF. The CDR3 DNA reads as TGTGCCAGCAGCGTCCCCGTAGGGGGCGGTGAGACCCAGTACTTC. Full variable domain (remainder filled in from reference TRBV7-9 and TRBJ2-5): DTGVSQNPRHKITKRGQNVTFRCDPISEHNRLYWYRQTLGQGPEFLTYFQNEAQLEKSRLLSDRFSAERPKGSFSTLEIQRTEQGDSAMYLCASSVPVGGGETQYFGPGTRLLVL.

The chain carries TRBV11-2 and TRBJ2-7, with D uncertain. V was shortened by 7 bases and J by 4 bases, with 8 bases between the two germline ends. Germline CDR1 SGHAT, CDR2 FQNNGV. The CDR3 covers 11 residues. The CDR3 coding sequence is TGTGCCAGCACCCACAGTTACGAGCAGTACTTC. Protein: CASTHSYEQYF.

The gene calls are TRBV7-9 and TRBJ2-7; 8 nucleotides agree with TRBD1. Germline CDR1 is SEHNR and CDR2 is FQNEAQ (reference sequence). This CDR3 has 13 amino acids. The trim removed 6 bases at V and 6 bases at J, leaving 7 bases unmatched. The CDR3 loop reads CASSLQGVGEQYF. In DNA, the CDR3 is TGTGCCAGCAGTTTACAGGGGGTCGGCGAGCAGTACTTC.

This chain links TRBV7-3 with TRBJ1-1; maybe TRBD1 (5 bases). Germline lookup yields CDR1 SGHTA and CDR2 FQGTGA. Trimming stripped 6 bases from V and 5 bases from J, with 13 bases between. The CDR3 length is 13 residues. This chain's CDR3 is CASSQDTRTEAFF. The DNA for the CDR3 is TGTGCCAGCAGTCAGGACACCAGAACTGAAGCTTTCTTT.

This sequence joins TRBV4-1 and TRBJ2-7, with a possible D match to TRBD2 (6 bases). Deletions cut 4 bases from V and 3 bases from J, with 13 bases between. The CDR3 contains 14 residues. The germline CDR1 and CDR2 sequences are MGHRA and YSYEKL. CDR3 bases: TGCGCCAGCAGCCGTCTGGGGGGAGACTACGAGCAGTACTTC. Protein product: CASSRLGGDYEQYF.

The CDR3 is CASSVGSGLYEQYF. In DNA form, the CDR3 reads TGTGCCAGCAGCGTAGGTTCAGGGTTGTACGAGCAGTACTTC. The chain combines TRBV9 with TRBJ2-7, with a weak D call TRBD1 (5 bases). The length of the CDR3 is 14 residues. Trimming left V 0 bases short and J 4 bases short, with 11 bases between. Germline V CDR1 and CDR2: SGDLS, YYNGEE.

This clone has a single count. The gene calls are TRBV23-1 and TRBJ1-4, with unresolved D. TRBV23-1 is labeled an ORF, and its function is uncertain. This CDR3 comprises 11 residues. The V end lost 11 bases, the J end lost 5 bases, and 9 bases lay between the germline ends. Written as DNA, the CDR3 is TGCGCCTTCACAGAAAATGAAAAACTGTTTTTT. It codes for CAFTENEKLFF.

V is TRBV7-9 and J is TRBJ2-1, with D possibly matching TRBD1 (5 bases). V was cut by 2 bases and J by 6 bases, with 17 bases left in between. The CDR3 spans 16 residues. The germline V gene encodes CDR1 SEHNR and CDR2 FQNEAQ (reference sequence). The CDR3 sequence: CASSLLLPRQSNEQFF. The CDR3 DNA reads TGTGCCAGCAGCTTACTGCTTCCTCGACAGAGCAATGAGCAGTTCTTC.

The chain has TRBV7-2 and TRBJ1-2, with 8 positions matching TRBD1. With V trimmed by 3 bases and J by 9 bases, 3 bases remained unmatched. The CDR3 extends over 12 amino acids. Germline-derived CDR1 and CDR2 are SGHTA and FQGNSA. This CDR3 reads CASSLTGDRYTF. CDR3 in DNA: TGTGCCAGCAGCTTGACAGGGGACCGCTACACCTTC.

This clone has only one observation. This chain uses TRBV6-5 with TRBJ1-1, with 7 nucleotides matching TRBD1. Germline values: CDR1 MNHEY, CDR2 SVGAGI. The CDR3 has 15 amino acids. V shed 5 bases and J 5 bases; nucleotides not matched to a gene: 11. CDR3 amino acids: CASSPRDRVVTEAFF. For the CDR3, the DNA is TGTGCCAGCAGTCCCCGCGACAGGGTTGTAACTGAAGCTTTCTTT.

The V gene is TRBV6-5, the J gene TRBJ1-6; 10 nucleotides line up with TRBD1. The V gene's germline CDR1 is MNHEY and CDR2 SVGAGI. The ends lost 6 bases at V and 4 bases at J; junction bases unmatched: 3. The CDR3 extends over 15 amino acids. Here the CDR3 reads CASRSGQGYNSPLHF. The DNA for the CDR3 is TGTGCCAGCAGATCGGGACAGGGGTATAATTCACCCCTCCACTTT.